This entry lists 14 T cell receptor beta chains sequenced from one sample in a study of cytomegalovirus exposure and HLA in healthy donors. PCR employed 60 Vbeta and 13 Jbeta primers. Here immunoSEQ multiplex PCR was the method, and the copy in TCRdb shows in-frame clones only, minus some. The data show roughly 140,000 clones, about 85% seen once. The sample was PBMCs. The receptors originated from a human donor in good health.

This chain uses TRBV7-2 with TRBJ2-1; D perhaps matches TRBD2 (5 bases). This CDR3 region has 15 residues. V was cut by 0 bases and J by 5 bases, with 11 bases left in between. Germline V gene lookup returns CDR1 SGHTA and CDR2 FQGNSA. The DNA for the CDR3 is TGTGCCAGCAGCTTAGCGGGAGTCAACCACAATGAGCAGTTCTTC. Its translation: CASSLAGVNHNEQFF.

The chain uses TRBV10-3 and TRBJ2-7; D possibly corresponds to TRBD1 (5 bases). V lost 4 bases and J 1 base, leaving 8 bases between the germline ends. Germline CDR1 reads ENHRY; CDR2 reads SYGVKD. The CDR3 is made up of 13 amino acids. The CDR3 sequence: CAISAQVSYEQYF. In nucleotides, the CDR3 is TGTGCCATCAGTGCACAGGTTTCCTACGAGCAGTACTTC.

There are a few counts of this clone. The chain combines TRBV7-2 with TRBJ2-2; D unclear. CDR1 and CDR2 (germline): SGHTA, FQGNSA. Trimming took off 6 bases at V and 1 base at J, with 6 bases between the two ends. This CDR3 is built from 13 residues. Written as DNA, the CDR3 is TGTGCCAGCAGGCGAGGGAACACCGGGGAGCTGTTTTTT. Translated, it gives CASRRGNTGELFF.

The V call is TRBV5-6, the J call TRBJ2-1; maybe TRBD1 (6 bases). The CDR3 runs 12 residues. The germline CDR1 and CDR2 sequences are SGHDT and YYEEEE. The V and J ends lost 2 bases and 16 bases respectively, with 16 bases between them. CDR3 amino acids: CASSLDPGQLFF. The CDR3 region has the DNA TGTGCCAGCAGCTTAGATCCGGGACAACTTTTCTTC.

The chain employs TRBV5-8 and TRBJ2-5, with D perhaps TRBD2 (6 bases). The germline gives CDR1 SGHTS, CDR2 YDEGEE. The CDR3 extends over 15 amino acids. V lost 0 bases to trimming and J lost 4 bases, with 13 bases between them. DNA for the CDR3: TGTGCCAGCAGCTTGGTCGGGAGTCGGGCAGAGACCCAGTACTTC. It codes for CASSLVGSRAETQYF.

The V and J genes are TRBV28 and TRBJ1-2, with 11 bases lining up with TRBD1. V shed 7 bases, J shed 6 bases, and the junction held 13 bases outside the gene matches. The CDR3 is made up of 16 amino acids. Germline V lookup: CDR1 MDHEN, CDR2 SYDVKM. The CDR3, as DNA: TGTGCCAGCATTCTCGGGACAGGGGGTTTTATGGATGGCTACACCTTC. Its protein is CASILGTGGFMDGYTF.

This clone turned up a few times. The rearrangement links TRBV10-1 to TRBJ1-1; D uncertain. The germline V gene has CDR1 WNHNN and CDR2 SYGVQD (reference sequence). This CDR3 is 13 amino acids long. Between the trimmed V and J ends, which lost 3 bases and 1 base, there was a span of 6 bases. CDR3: CASSDAGNTEAFF. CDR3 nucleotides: TGCGCCAGCAGTGATGCAGGGAACACTGAAGCTTTCTTT.

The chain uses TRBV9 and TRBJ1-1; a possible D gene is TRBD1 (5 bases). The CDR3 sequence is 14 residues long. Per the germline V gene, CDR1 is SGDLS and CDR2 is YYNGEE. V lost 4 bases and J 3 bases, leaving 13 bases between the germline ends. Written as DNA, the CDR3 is TGTGCCAGCAGCCCGCGGGGGAGGGACACTGAAGCTTTCTTT. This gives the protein CASSPRGRDTEAFF.

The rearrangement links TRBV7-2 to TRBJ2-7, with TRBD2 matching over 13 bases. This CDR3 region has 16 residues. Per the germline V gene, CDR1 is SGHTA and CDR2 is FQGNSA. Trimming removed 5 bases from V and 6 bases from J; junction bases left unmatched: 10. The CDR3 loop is CASSPWARTSGGEQYF. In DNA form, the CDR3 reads TGTGCCAGCAGCCCGTGGGCAAGGACTAGCGGGGGCGAGCAGTACTTC.

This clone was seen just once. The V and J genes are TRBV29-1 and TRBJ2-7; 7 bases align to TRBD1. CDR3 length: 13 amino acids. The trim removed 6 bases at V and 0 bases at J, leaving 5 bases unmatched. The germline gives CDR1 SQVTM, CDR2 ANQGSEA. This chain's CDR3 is CSVSGGSSYEQYF. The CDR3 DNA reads TGCAGCGTATCAGGGGGTAGCTCCTACGAGCAGTACTTC.

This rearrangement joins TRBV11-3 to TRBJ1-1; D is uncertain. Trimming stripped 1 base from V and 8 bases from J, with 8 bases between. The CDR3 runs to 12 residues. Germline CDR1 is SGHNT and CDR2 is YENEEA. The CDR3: CASSLGDGEAFF. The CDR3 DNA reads TGTGCCAGCAGCTTAGGAGACGGGGAAGCTTTCTTT.

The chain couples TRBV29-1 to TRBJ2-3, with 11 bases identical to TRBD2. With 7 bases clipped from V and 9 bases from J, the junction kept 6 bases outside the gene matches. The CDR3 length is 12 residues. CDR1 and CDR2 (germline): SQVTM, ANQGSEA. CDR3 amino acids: CSGLAGPGTQYF. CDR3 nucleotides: TGCAGCGGACTAGCGGGGCCCGGAACGCAGTATTTT.

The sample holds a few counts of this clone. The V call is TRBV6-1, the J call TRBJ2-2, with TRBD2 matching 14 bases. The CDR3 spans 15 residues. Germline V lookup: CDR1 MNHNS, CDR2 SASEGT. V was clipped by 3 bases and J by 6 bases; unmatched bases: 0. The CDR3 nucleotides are TGTGCCAGCAGTGAGGGACTAGCGGGAGCCGGGGAGCTGTTTTTT. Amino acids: CASSEGLAGAGELFF.

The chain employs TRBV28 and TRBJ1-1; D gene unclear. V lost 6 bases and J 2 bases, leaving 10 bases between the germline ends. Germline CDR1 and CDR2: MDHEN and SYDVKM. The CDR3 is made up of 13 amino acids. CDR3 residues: CASSNTANTEAFF. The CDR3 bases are TGTGCCAGCAGCAATACAGCTAACACTGAAGCTTTCTTT.